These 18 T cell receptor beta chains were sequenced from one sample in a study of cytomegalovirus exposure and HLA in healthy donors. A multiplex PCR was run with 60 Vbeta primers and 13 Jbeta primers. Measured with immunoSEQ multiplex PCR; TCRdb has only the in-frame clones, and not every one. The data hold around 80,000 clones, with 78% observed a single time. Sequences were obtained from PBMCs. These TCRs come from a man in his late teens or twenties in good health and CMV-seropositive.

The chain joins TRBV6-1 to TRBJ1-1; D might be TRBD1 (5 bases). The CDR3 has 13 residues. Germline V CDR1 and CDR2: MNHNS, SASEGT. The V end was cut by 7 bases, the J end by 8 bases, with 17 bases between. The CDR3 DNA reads TGTGCCAGCACCCGACAGCAATACAACGAAGCTTTCTTT. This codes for CASTRQQYNEAFF.

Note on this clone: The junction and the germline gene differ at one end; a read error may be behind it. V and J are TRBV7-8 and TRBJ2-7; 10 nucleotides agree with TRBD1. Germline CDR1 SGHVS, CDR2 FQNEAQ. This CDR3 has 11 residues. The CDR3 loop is CASSDRDRGYF. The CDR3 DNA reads TGTGCCAGCAGCGACCGGGACAGGGGTTATTTC.

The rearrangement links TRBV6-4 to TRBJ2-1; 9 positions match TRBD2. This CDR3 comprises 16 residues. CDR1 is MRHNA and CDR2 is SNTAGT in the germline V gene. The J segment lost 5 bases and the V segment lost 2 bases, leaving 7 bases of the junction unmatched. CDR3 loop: CASSDTGLAADNEQFF. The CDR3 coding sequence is TGTGCCAGCAGTGACACGGGACTAGCCGCCGACAATGAGCAGTTCTTC.

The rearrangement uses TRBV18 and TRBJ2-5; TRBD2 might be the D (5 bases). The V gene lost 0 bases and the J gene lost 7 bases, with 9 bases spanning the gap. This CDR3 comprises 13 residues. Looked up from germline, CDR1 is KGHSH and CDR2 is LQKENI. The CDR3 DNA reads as TGTGCCAGCTCACCACCGGAGGTTTCGACCCAGTACTTC. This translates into CASSPPEVSTQYF.

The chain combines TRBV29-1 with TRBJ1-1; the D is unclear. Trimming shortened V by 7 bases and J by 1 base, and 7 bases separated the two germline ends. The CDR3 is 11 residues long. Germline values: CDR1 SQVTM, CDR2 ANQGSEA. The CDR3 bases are TGCAGCGCTCGGGAGAACACTGAAGCTTTCTTT. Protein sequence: CSARENTEAFF.

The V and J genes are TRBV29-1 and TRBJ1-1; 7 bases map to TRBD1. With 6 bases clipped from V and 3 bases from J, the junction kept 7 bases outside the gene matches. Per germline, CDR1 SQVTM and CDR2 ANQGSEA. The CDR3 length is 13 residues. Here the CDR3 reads CSVDRDSDTEAFF. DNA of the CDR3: TGCAGCGTAGACAGGGATTCGGACACTGAAGCTTTCTTT.

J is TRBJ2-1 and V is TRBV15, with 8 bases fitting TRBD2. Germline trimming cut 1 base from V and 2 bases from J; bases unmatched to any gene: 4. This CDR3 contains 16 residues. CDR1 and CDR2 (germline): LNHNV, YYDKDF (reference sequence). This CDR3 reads CATSRVPAGAYNEQFF. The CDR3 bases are TGTGCCACCAGCAGAGTACCAGCGGGGGCCTACAATGAGCAGTTCTTC.

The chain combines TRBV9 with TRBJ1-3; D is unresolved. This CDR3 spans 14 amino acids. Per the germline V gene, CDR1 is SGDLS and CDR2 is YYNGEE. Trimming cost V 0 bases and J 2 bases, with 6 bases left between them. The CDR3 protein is CASSVGLPGNTIYF. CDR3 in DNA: TGTGCCAGCAGCGTAGGGCTCCCTGGAAACACCATATATTTT. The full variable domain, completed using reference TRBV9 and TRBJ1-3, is DSGVTQTPKHLITATGQRVTLRCSPRSGDLSVYWYQQSLDQGLQFLIQYYNGEERAKGNILERFSAQQFPDLHSELNLSSLELGDSALYFCASSVGLPGNTIYFGEGSWLTVV.

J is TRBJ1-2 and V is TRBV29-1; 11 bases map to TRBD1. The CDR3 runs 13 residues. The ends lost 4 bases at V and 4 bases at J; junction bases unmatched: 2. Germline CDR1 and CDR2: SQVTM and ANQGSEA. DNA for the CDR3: TGCAGCGTTGGGACAGGGGGCGTCTATGGCTACACCTTC. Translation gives CSVGTGGVYGYTF.

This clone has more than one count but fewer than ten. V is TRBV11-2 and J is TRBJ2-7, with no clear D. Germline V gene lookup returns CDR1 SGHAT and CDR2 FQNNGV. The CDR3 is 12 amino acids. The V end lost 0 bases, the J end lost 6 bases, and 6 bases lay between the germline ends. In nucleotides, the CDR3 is TGTGCCAGCAGCTTAGATTCTTCCGAGCAGTACTTC. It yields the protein CASSLDSSEQYF.

The CDR3 loop reads CASSLGSGIYNEQFF. As DNA, the CDR3 is TGCGCCAGCAGCTTGGGAAGCGGAATCTACAATGAGCAGTTCTTC. The chain combines TRBV5-1 with TRBJ2-1, with D perhaps matching TRBD2 (5 bases). V was cut by 0 bases and J by 3 bases, with 10 bases left in between. The CDR3 runs to 15 residues. CDR1 is SGHRS and CDR2 is YFSETQ in the germline V gene.

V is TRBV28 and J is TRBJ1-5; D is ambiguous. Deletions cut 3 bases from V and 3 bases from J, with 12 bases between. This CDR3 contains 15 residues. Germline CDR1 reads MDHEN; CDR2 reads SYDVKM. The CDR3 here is CASSFPGGVNQPQHF. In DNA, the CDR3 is TGTGCCAGCAGTTTTCCAGGAGGAGTCAATCAGCCCCAGCATTTT.

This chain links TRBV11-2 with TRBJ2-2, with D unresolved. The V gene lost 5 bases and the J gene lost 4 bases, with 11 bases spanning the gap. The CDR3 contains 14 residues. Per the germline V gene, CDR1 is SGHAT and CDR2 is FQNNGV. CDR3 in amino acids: CASSPRVVTGELFF. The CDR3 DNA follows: TGTGCCAGCAGCCCGCGTGTCGTCACCGGGGAGCTGTTTTTT. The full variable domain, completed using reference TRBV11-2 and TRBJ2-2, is EAGVAQSPRYKIIEKRQSVAFWCNPISGHATLYWYQQILGQGPKLLIQFQNNGVVDDSQLPKDRFSAERLKGVDSTLKIQPAKLEDSAVYLCASSPRVVTGELFFGEGSRLTVL.

The CDR3 is CSVARGGTEAFF. The CDR3 DNA sequence: TGCAGCGTTGCCCGTGGCGGCACTGAAGCTTTCTTT. The V gene is TRBV29-1, the J gene TRBJ1-1; D remains ambiguous. Looked up from germline, CDR1 is SQVTM and CDR2 is ANQGSEA. This CDR3 contains 12 residues. The germline V and J ends were trimmed by 4 bases and 4 bases, with 10 bases remaining between them.

This chain's CDR3 is CASSAFLGGQETQYF. CDR3 DNA: TGTGCCAGCAGTGCGTTCCTAGGGGGACAAGAGACCCAGTACTTC. J is TRBJ2-5 and V is TRBV6-1; perhaps TRBD1 as D (6 bases). The V end was cut by 4 bases, the J end by 2 bases, with 14 bases between. The CDR3 spans 15 residues. The germline CDR1 and CDR2 sequences are MNHNS and SASEGT.

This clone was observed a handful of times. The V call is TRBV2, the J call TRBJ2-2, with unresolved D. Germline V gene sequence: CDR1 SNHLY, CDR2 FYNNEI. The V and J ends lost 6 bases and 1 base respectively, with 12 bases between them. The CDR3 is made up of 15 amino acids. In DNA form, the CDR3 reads TGTGCCAGCAGACTGGTAGCTTTGAACACCGGGGAGCTGTTTTTT. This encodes CASRLVALNTGELFF.

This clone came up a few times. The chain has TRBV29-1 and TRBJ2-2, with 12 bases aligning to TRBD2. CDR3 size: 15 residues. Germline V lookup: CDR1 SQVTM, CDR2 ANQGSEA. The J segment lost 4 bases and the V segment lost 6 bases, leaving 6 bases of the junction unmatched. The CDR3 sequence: CSVISSGRVTGELFF. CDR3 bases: TGCAGCGTGATCTCTAGCGGGAGGGTCACCGGGGAGCTGTTTTTT.

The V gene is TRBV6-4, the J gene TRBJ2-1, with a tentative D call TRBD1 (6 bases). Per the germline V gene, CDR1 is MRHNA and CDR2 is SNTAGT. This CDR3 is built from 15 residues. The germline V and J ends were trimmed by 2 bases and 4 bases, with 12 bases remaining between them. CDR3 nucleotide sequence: TGTGCCAGCAGTGACCCGACAGGATTATACAATGAGCAGTTCTTC. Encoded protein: CASSDPTGLYNEQFF.